Each of the 15 T cell receptor beta chains below was sequenced from the same sample in a study of blood T cell repertoires in COVID-19. Libraries were prepared by immunoSEQ multiplex PCR; TCRdb keeps only in-frame clonotypes and omits some of them. The repertoire holds about 68,000 clones, with roughly 80% as singletons. The specimen was peripheral blood. Receptors originate from a woman aged 50 to 65 with acute or convalescent COVID-19.

The chain couples TRBV6-1 to TRBJ1-2; D remains ambiguous. Germline assignment: CDR1 MNHNS and CDR2 SASEGT. Trimming shortened V by 3 bases and J by 6 bases, and 20 bases separated the two germline ends. This CDR3 has 16 amino acids. CDR3 protein: CASSDEGFVLIDGYTF. The DNA for the CDR3 is TGTGCCAGCAGTGATGAGGGATTTGTTTTGATCGATGGCTACACCTTC.

V usage is TRBV3-1 (or the pseudogene TRBV3-2) and J usage is TRBJ1-1; no firm D call. From germline, CDR1 is LGHDT and CDR2 YNNKEL (reference sequence). The CDR3 sequence is 15 residues long. Trimming pared 4 bases from V and 4 bases from J, leaving 16 bases between. The CDR3 coding sequence is TGTGCCAGCAGCCCTGGCGGGGATTCGGGCACTGAAGCTTTCTTT. It translates to CASSPGGDSGTEAFF.

CDR3 sequence reads: CASSRGQGGGYTF. CDR3 nucleotide sequence: TGTGCCAGCAGCAGGGGACAGGGTGGAGGCTACACCTTC. The chain recombines TRBV7-9 with TRBJ1-2, with TRBD1 matching 9 bases. The germline CDR1 and CDR2 sequences are SEHNR and FQNEAQ (reference sequence). The CDR3 sequence is 13 residues long. Unmatched junction bases numbered 6, after V lost 5 bases and J lost 8 bases.

CDR3 protein: CASSESLTGFNYGYTF. Written as DNA, the CDR3 is TGCGCCAGCAGTGAGTCCCTAACAGGGTTCAACTATGGCTACACCTTC. This rearrangement joins TRBV10-2 to TRBJ1-2, with D tentatively TRBD1 (6 bases). V lost 0 bases, J lost 2 bases, and 13 bases lay in between. The germline V gene encodes CDR1 WSHSY and CDR2 SAAADI. CDR3 length: 16 residues.

The chain links TRBV7-9 to TRBJ2-4; no clear D gene. Germline lookup yields CDR1 SEHNR and CDR2 FQNEAQ (reference sequence). Between the trimmed V and J ends, which lost 6 bases and 6 bases, there was a span of 9 bases. The CDR3 covers 12 residues. CDR3 protein: CASSLTGNIQYF. DNA for the CDR3: TGTGCCAGCAGTCTCACGGGAAACATTCAGTACTTC.

The chain combines TRBV3-1 (or the pseudogene TRBV3-2) with TRBJ2-1; possibly TRBD2 for D (5 bases). The V end lost 4 bases, the J end lost 9 bases, and 13 bases lay between the germline ends. This CDR3 region has 13 residues. Germline-derived CDR1 and CDR2 are LGHDT and YNNKEL (reference sequence). The CDR3 sequence is CASSRGLSREQFF. In DNA, the CDR3 is TGTGCCAGCAGCCGTGGACTGTCTCGTGAGCAGTTCTTC.

This chain connects TRBV7-2 to TRBJ2-3, with D perhaps matching TRBD2 (6 bases). Deletions cut 3 bases from V and 4 bases from J, with 17 bases between. Germline loops: CDR1 SGHTA, CDR2 FQGNSA. The CDR3 length is 16 residues. The CDR3 region is CASSFLGGNSPDTQYF. The CDR3 coding sequence is TGTGCCAGCAGCTTTCTTGGCGGGAATTCACCAGATACGCAGTATTTT.

The rearrangement uses TRBV7-2 and TRBJ2-7; 7 nucleotides match TRBD1. The ends lost 4 bases at V and 2 bases at J; junction bases unmatched: 8. The CDR3 is 15 residues long. CDR1 and CDR2 (germline): SGHTA, FQGNSA. The CDR3, as DNA: TGTGCCAGCAGCTCAACTGACAGGGACCCCTACGAGCAGTACTTC. Its protein is CASSSTDRDPYEQYF.

The chain is built from TRBV11-2 and TRBJ1-2; a weak D match, TRBD1 (6 bases). This CDR3 region has 13 residues. V dropped 5 bases and J dropped 5 bases, with 12 bases sitting between them. The V gene's germline CDR1 is SGHAT and CDR2 FQNNGV. CDR3 region: CASSPGTRYGYTF. The CDR3 region has the DNA TGTGCCAGCAGCCCCGGGACACGGTATGGCTACACCTTC.

This clone was seen a single time. This chain links TRBV29-1 with TRBJ1-1; D is uncertain. The ends were cut back, 6 bases at V and 1 base at J, with 12 bases in the middle. The CDR3 is made up of 13 amino acids. CDR1 and CDR2 (germline): SQVTM, ANQGSEA. The CDR3 here is CSVRGFGNTEAFF. CDR3 in DNA: TGCAGCGTACGGGGATTCGGGAACACTGAAGCTTTCTTT.

This chain joins TRBV2 and TRBJ2-7; TRBD1 matches 9 bases. Trimming at V came to 3 bases and at J to 9 bases, leaving 9 bases not matched to a gene. This CDR3 has 14 residues. Germline CDR1 SNHLY, CDR2 FYNNEI. The DNA of the CDR3 is TGTGCCAGCAGTGACCTAGGGACAGGGCTCGGGCAGTACTTC. Protein: CASSDLGTGLGQYF.

V gene TRBV2 combines with J gene TRBJ2-7; no firm D call. V lost 4 bases and J lost 0, with 10 bases in between. CDR3 length: 14 residues. Germline CDR1 SNHLY, CDR2 FYNNEI. Written as DNA, the CDR3 is TGTGCCAGCAGTGCCCGACGGAGCTCCTACGAGCAGTACTTC. As protein: CASSARRSSYEQYF.

Here the CDR3 DNA reads TGTGCCAGGGGGGGACAGAGTAATCAGCCCCAGCATTTT. Protein: CARGGQSNQPQHF. This sequence joins TRBV25-1 and TRBJ1-5; TRBD1 matches 7 bases. V was pared by 9 bases and J by 4 bases, with 6 bases of the junction left unmatched. The CDR3 has 13 residues. CDR1 is MGHDK and CDR2 is SYGVNS in the germline V gene.

This sequence joins TRBV28 and TRBJ2-1; TRBD2 matches at 7 bases. The CDR3 has 14 amino acids. V gave up 8 bases and J gave up 3 bases; unmatched junction bases: 7. The germline V gene has CDR1 MDHEN and CDR2 SYDVKM. The CDR3: CASAPPGGYNEQFF. The CDR3 nucleotides read TGTGCCAGCGCACCCCCGGGAGGCTACAATGAGCAGTTCTTC.

This clone was seen more than once but under ten times. J is TRBJ1-2 and V is TRBV6-5; TRBD1 aligns across 7 bases. The CDR3 extends over 14 amino acids. Per germline, CDR1 MNHEY and CDR2 SVGAGI. J gave up 5 bases and V 4 bases, and 7 bases lay outside the gene matches. CDR3 sequence (DNA): TGTGCCAGCAGTTCAGGGGGGATAGGGTATGGCTACACCTTC. The encoded protein is CASSSGGIGYGYTF.